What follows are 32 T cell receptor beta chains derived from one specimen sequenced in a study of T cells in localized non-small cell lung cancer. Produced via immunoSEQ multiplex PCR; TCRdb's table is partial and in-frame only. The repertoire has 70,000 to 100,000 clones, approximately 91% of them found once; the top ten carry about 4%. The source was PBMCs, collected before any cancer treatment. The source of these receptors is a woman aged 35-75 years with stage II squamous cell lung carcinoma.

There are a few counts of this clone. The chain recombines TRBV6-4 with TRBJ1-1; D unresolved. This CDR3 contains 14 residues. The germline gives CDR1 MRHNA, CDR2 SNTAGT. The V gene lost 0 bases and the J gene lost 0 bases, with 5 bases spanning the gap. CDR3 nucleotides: TGTGCCAGCAGTGACTCCAGTATGAACACTGAAGCTTTCTTT. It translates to CASSDSSMNTEAFF.

In DNA form, the CDR3 reads TGTGCCAGCTTAGACGCTAGCGGGAACTATGAGCAGTTCTTC. It translates to CASLDASGNYEQFF. This chain joins TRBV25-1 and TRBJ2-1; 9 bases are a match to TRBD2. This CDR3 is 14 amino acids long. CDR1 MGHDK and CDR2 SYGVNS come from the germline V gene. V lost 8 bases, J lost 8 bases, and 10 bases stayed unmatched.

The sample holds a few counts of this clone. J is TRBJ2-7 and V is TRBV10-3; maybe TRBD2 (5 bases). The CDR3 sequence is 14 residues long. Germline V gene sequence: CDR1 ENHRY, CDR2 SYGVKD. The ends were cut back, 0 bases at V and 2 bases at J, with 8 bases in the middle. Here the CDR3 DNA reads TGTGCCATCAGTGAGTCCGCCGGGACCTACGAGCAGTACTTC. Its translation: CAISESAGTYEQYF.

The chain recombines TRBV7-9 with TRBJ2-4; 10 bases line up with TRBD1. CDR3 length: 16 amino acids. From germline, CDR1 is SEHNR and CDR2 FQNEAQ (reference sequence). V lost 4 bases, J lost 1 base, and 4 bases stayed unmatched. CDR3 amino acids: CASSSWGQGAKNIQYF. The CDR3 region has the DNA TGTGCCAGCAGCTCGTGGGGACAGGGGGCCAAAAACATTCAGTACTTC.

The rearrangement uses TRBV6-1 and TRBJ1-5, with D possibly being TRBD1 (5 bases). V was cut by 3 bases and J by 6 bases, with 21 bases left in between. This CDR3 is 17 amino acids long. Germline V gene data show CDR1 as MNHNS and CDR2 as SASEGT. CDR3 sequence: CASSDLLVLGGAQPQHF. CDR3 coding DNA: TGTGCCAGCAGTGACTTACTCGTATTAGGAGGGGCTCAGCCCCAGCATTTT.

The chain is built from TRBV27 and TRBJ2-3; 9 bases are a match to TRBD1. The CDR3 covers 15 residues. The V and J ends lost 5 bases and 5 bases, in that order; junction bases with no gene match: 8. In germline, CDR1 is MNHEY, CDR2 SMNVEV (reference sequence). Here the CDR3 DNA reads TGTGCCAGCAGTCCCGGGACAGGGTCCATAGATACGCAGTATTTT. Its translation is CASSPGTGSIDTQYF.

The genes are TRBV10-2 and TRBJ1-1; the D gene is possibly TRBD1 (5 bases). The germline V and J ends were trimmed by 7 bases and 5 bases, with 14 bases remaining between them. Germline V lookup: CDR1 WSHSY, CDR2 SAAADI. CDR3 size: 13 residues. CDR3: CASNTAGITEAFF. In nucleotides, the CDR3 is TGCGCCAGCAACACCGCAGGGATAACTGAAGCTTTCTTT.

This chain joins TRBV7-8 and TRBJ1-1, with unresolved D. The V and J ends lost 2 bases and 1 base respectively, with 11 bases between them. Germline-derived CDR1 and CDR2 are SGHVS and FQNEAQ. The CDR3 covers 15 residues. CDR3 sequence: CASSLNGWENTEAFF. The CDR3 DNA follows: TGTGCCAGCAGCTTAAACGGTTGGGAGAACACTGAAGCTTTCTTT.

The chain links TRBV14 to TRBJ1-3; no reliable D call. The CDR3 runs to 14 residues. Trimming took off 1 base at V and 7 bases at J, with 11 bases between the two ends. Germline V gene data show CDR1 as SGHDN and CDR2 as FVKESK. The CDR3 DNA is TGTGCCAGCAGCCAAGCGGAGGGAGGTAACACCATATATTTT. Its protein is CASSQAEGGNTIYF.

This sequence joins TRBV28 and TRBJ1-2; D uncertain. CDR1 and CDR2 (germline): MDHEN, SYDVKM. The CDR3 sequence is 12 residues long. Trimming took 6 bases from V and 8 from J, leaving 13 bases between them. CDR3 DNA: TGTGCCAGCAGGGTGGGTCAGAGGGGCTACACCTTC. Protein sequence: CASRVGQRGYTF.

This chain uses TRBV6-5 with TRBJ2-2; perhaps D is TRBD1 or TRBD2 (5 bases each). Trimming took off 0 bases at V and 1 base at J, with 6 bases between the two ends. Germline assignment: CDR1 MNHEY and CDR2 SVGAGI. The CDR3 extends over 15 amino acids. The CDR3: CASSYSRGNTGELFF. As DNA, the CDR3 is TGTGCCAGCAGTTACTCGAGGGGGAACACCGGGGAGCTGTTTTTT.

CDR3 DNA sequence: TGTGCCAGCAGGCAAGGCGGGGCTCCCACTGAAGCTTTCTTT. Translating gives CASRQGGAPTEAFF. The chain links TRBV11-2 to TRBJ1-1, with D tentatively TRBD1 (5 bases). Germline CDR1 reads SGHAT; CDR2 reads FQNNGV. The ends were cut back, 6 bases at V and 4 bases at J, with 15 bases in the middle. The CDR3 contains 14 residues.

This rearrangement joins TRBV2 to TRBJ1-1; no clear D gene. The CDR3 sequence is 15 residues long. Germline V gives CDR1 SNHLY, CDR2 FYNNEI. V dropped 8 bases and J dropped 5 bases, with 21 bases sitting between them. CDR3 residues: CASFSPIRVKTEAFF. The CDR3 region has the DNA TGTGCCAGCTTCAGTCCGATAAGGGTCAAAACTGAAGCTTTCTTT. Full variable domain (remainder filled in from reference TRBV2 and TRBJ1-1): EPEVTQTPSHQVTQMGQEVILRCVPISNHLYFYWYRQILGQKVEFLVSFYNNEISEKSEIFDDQFSVERPDGSNFTLKIRSTKLEDSAMYFCASFSPIRVKTEAFFGQGTRLTVV.

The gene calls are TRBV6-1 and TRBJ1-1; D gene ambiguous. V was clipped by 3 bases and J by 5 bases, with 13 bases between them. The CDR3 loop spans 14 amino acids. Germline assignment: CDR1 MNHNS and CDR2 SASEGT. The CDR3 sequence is CASSEYGGNTEAFF. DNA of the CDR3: TGTGCCAGCAGTGAGTACGGAGGGAATACTGAAGCTTTCTTT.

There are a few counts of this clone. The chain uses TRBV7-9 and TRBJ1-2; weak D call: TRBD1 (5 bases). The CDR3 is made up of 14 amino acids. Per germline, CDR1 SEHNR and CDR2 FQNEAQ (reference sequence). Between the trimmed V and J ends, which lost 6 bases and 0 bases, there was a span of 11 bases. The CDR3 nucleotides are TGTGCCAGCAGTTCGACAGATACTAACTATGGCTACACCTTC. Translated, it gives CASSSTDTNYGYTF.

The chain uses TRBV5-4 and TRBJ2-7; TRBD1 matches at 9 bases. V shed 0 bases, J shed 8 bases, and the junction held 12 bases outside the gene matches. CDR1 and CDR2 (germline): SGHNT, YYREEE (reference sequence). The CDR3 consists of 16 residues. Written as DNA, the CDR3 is TGTGCCAGCAGCTTGGCGGGGACAGGGTACAAGGGTCAGCAGTACTTC. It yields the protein CASSLAGTGYKGQQYF.

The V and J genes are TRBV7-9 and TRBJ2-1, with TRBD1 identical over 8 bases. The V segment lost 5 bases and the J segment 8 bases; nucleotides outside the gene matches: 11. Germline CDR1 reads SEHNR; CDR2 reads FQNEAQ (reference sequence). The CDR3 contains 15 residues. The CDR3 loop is CASSTPGQVRYEQFF. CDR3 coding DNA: TGTGCCAGCAGCACACCGGGACAGGTTAGGTATGAGCAGTTCTTC.

In DNA form, the CDR3 reads TGTGCCTGGAAGTTAGCGGGAGGTCGAAATGAGCAGTTCTTC. It is translated as CAWKLAGGRNEQFF. The chain links TRBV30 to TRBJ2-1; TRBD2 matches 10 bases. The CDR3 is made up of 14 amino acids. CDR1 GTSNPN and CDR2 SVGIG come from the germline V gene (reference sequence). Losses at the gene ends were 4 bases for V and 7 bases for J; bases not matched to a gene: 7.

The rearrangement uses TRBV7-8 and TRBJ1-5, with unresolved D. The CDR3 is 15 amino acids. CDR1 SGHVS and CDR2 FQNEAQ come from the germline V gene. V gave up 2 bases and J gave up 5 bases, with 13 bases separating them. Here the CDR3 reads CASSLLPGLDQPQHF. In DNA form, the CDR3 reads TGTGCCAGCAGCTTATTACCAGGTCTAGATCAGCCCCAGCATTTT.

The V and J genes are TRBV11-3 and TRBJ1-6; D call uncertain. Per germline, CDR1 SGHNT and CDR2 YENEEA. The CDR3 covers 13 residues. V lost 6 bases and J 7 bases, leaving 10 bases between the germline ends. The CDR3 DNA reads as TGTGCCAGCAGTCGAGTGGCGAATTCACCCCTCCACTTT. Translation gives CASSRVANSPLHF. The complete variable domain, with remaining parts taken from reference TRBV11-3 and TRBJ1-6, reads EAGVVQSPRYKIIEKKQPVAFWCNPISGHNTLYWYLQNLGQGPELLIRYENEEAVDDSQLPKDRFSAERLKGVDSTLKIQPAELGDSAVYLCASSRVANSPLHFGNGTRLTVT.

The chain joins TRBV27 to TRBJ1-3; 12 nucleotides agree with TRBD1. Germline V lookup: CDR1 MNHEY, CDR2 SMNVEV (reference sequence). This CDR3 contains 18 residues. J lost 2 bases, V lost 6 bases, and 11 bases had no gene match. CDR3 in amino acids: CASSRKEGDRGPGNTIYF. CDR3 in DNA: TGTGCCAGCAGCCGGAAGGAGGGGGACAGGGGGCCTGGAAACACCATATATTTT.

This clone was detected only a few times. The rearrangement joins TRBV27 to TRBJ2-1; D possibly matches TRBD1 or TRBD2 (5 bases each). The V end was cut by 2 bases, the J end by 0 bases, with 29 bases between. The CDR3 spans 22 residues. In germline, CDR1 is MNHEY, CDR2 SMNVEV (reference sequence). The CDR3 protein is CASSLRGTGLASDRPSYNEQFF. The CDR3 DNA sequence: TGTGCCAGCAGTTTACGGGGCACGGGCCTCGCCTCCGATCGCCCCTCCTACAATGAGCAGTTCTTC.

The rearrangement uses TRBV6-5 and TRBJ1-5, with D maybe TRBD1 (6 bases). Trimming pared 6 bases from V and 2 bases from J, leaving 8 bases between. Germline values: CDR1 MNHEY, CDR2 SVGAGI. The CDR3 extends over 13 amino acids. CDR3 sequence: CASRRQGNQPQHF. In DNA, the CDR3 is TGTGCCAGCAGACGACAGGGCAATCAGCCCCAGCATTTT.

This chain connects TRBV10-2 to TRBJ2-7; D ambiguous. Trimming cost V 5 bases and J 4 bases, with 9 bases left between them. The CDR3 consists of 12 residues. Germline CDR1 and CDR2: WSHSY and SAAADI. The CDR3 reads CASSISNYEQYF. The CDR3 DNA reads TGCGCCAGCAGTATAAGTAATTACGAGCAGTACTTC.

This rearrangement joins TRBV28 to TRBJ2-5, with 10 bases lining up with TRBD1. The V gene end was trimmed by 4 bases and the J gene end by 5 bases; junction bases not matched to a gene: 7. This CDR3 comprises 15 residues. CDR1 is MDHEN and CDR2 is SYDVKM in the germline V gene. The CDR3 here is CASSSGQGVQETQYF. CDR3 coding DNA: TGTGCCAGCAGTTCTGGACAGGGGGTTCAGGAGACCCAGTACTTC.

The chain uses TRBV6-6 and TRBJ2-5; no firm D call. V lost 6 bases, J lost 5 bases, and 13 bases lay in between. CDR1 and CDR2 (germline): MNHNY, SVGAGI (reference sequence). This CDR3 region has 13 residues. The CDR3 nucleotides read TGTGCCAGCAGCCTGGGATTCTCGGAGACCCAGTACTTC. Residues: CASSLGFSETQYF.

The CDR3 sequence: CASLAELGNYNEQFF. The DNA of the CDR3 is TGTGCCAGCCTAGCGGAACTGGGAAACTACAATGAGCAGTTCTTC. The chain joins TRBV2 to TRBJ2-1; 7 nucleotides match TRBD2. The CDR3 has 15 residues. The germline V gene has CDR1 SNHLY and CDR2 FYNNEI. The ends lost 8 bases at V and 3 bases at J; junction bases unmatched: 10. The whole variable domain, remainder taken from reference TRBV2 and TRBJ2-1, is EPEVTQTPSHQVTQMGQEVILRCVPISNHLYFYWYRQILGQKVEFLVSFYNNEISEKSEIFDDQFSVERPDGSNFTLKIRSTKLEDSAMYFCASLAELGNYNEQFFGPGTRLTVL.

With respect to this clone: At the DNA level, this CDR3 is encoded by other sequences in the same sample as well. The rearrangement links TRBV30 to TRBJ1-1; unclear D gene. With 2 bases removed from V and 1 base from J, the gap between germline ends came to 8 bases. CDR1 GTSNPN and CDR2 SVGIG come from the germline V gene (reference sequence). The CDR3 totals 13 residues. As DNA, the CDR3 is TGTGCCTGGAGTCCCCGGGGGAACACTGAAGCTTTCTTT. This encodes CAWSPRGNTEAFF.

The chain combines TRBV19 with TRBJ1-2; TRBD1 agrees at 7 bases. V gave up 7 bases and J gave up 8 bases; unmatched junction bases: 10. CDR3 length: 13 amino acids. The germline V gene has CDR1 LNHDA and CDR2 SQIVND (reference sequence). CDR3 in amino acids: CASMGKGGLGYTF. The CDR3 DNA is TGTGCCAGTATGGGAAAAGGGGGCCTCGGCTACACCTTC.

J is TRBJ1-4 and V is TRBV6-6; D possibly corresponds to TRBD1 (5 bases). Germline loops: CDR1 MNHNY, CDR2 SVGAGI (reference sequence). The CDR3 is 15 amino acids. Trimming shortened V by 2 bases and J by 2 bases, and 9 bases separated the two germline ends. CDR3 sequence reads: CASSYVRATNEKLFF. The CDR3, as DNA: TGTGCCAGCAGTTACGTCAGGGCGACTAATGAAAAACTGTTTTTT.

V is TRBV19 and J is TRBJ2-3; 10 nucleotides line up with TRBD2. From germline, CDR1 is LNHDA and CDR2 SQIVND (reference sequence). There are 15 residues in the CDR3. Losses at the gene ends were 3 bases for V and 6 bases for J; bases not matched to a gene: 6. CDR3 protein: CASSIASGGADTQYF. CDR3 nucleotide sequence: TGTGCCAGTAGTATTGCTAGCGGGGGAGCGGATACGCAGTATTTT.

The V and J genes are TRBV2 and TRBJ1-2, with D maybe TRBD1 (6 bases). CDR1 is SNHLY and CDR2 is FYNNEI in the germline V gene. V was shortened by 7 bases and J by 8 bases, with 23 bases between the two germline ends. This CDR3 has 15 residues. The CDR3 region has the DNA TGTGCCAGCACCATAGCCGGCAGGGGTAGGGGAGGCTACACCTTC. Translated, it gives CASTIAGRGRGGYTF.